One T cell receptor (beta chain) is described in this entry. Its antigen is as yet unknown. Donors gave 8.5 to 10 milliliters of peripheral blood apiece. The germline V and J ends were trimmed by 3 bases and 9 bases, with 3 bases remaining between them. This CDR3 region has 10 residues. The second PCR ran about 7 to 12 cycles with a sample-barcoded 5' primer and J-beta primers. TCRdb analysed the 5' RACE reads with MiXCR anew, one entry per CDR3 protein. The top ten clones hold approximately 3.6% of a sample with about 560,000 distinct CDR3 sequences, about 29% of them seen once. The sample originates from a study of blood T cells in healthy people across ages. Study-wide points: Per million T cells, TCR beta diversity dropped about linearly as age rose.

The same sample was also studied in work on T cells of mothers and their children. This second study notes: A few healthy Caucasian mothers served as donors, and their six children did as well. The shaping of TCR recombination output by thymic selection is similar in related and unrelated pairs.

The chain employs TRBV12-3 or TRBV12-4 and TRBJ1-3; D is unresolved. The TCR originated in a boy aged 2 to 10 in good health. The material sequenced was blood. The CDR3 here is CASSLGTIYF. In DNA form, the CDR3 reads TGTGCCAGCAGTTTGGGCACCATATATTTT.